This T cell receptor beta chain originates from a study of cytomegalovirus exposure and HLA in healthy donors. The PCR ran on 60 Vbeta and 13 Jbeta primers. TCRdb's copy holds only in-frame clones and misses some; the assay was immunoSEQ multiplex PCR. The sample records 85,000 to 100,000 clones, about 81% being singletons. From germline, CDR1 is SQVTM and CDR2 ANQGSEA. This CDR3 is built from 12 residues. The chain links TRBV29-1 to TRBJ2-5; 7 bases align to TRBD2. With the DNA end fitting TRBJ2-7 better, the J assignment may be wrong. The TCR comes from a woman between 35 and 50 years old in good health and CMV-seropositive. Source material: PBMCs. The CDR3 DNA follows: TGCAGCGTTGACGGCGGGGGCTACGAGCAGTACTTC. Translated, it gives CSVDGGGYEQYF.